Detailed here is one TCR beta chain. Its antigen is still unknown. The read comes to an end 3 residues before the CDR3 does, leaving the germline J gene to fill in the end. The sample holds other DNA sequences that translate to the same CDR3. The record originates from a study of T cells in women clearing cervical HPV infection. Libraries were prepared by immunoSEQ multiplex PCR; TCRdb keeps only in-frame clonotypes and omits some of them. The sample data list around 31,000 clones. V lost 5 bases to trimming and J lost 0 bases, with 10 bases between them. The CDR3 has 14 residues. Germline V gene sequence: CDR1 DFQATT, CDR2 SNEGSKA (reference sequence). Study conclusions and caveats: TRBV6-7 abundance was lower in cases than controls (around 0.1% versus 0.15%).

This receptor was obtained from a woman between 18 and 69 years old with a cervical HPV16 infection that either progressed to CIN3+ or cleared (not recorded which). The sequenced sample was blood buffy coat. The chain couples TRBV20-1 to TRBJ1-4, with D tentatively TRBD1 (5 bases). The CDR3 spells CSASQTATNEKLFF. The CDR3 bases that were read are TGCAGTGCTTCACAGACAGCAACTAATGAAAAA.